These 27 T cell receptor beta chains came from one sample sequenced in a study of blood T cell repertoires in COVID-19. Using immunoSEQ multiplex PCR, the repertoire was profiled, and TCRdb retains in-frame clones only, with some absent. Of 200,000 to 250,000 clones in the sample, approximately 78% were seen once. Material for sequencing was peripheral blood. The receptors were sampled from a woman in her 70s with COVID-19, enrolled during active disease.

CDR3 DNA: TGTGCCAGCAGACCATACAGGGACAACACTGAAGCTTTCTTT. This gives the protein CASRPYRDNTEAFF. The gene calls are TRBV28 and TRBJ1-1; D may be TRBD1 (6 bases). This CDR3 has 14 residues. V dropped 6 bases and J dropped 2 bases, with 13 bases sitting between them. Germline lookup yields CDR1 MDHEN and CDR2 SYDVKM.

The chain joins TRBV19 to TRBJ2-3; D is possibly TRBD1 (6 bases). The ends were cut back, 3 bases at V and 5 bases at J, with 12 bases in the middle. Germline loops: CDR1 LNHDA, CDR2 SQIVND (reference sequence). The CDR3 has 14 amino acids. CDR3 nucleotides: TGTGCCAGTAGTATCAAGGACAGTCGAGATACGCAGTATTTT. This translates into CASSIKDSRDTQYF.

The chain uses TRBV27 and TRBJ1-4; 9 nucleotides agree with TRBD1. The trim removed 8 bases at V and 8 bases at J, leaving 12 bases unmatched. There are 15 residues in the CDR3. The germline V gene encodes CDR1 MNHEY and CDR2 SMNVEV (reference sequence). CDR3 loop: CASRRTGGADEKLFF. The CDR3 nucleotides are TGTGCCAGCCGCCGTACAGGGGGCGCAGACGAAAAACTGTTTTTT.

This clone occurred once. V gene TRBV28 combines with J gene TRBJ1-6; TRBD1 matches 8 bases. V lost 7 bases and J lost 10; bases outside the gene matches: 15. This CDR3 is built from 16 residues. Per the germline V gene, CDR1 is MDHEN and CDR2 is SYDVKM. The CDR3 region is CASTKHAGTGRSPLHF. CDR3 in DNA: TGTGCCAGCACCAAACACGCCGGGACAGGACGATCACCCCTCCACTTT.

V and J are TRBV28 and TRBJ2-2, with D possibly being TRBD1 (5 bases). The CDR3 consists of 15 residues. Trimming removed 3 bases at V and 1 base at J, with 9 bases between. The germline gives CDR1 MDHEN, CDR2 SYDVKM. CDR3 DNA: TGTGCCAGCAGTTTGGGGCCAGGGAACACCGGGGAGCTGTTTTTT. This codes for CASSLGPGNTGELFF.

The V call is TRBV3-1 (or the pseudogene TRBV3-2), the J call TRBJ1-2; D unclear. The V end lost 4 bases, the J end lost 5 bases, and 14 bases lay between the germline ends. CDR1 and CDR2 (germline): LGHDT, YNNKEL (reference sequence). CDR3 size: 14 residues. The CDR3 region is CASSPRTAPYGYTF. Written as DNA, the CDR3 is TGTGCCAGCAGCCCTAGGACTGCGCCTTATGGCTACACCTTC.

This sequence joins TRBV28 and TRBJ1-1, with 7 bases matching TRBD1. V shed 2 bases, J shed 0 bases, and the junction held 6 bases outside the gene matches. CDR1 MDHEN and CDR2 SYDVKM come from the germline V gene. There are 16 residues in the CDR3. The CDR3 spells CASSLGTANLNTEAFF. CDR3 coding DNA: TGTGCCAGCAGTTTAGGGACAGCCAACCTGAACACTGAAGCTTTCTTT.

The chain uses TRBV29-1 and TRBJ1-6, with TRBD1 identical over 7 bases. The CDR3 consists of 13 residues. Germline V CDR1 and CDR2: SQVTM, ANQGSEA. The junction had 2 bases not matched to a gene; V was cut back by 4 bases and J by 5 bases. This CDR3 reads CSVGQGNNSPLHF. CDR3 DNA: TGCAGCGTTGGACAGGGAAATAATTCACCCCTCCACTTT.

This rearrangement joins TRBV27 to TRBJ1-1; 9 bases map to TRBD1. Germline CDR1 and CDR2: MNHEY and SMNVEV (reference sequence). J gave up 7 bases and V 2 bases, and 17 bases lay outside the gene matches. This CDR3 has 18 residues. The chain's CDR3 is CASSLLGTGYAVLGEAFF. DNA for the CDR3: TGTGCCAGCAGTTTACTCGGGACAGGGTACGCCGTTCTAGGTGAAGCTTTCTTT.

In its sample, this clone was seen once. The chain employs TRBV6-6 and TRBJ2-2, with 7 bases identical to TRBD2. Germline V gives CDR1 MNHNY, CDR2 SVGAGI (reference sequence). Trimming at V came to 8 bases and at J to 4 bases, leaving 10 bases not matched to a gene. The CDR3 loop spans 15 amino acids. CDR3 sequence reads: CASAPGRGFTGELFF. Here the CDR3 DNA reads TGTGCCAGCGCCCCAGGGAGGGGTTTCACCGGGGAGCTGTTTTTT.

This clone has only a few counts. The chain joins TRBV6-5 to TRBJ2-2; perhaps TRBD1 as D (6 bases). Germline lookup yields CDR1 MNHEY and CDR2 SVGAGI. Trimming removed 5 bases at V and 4 bases at J, with 14 bases between. The CDR3 sequence is 15 residues long. CDR3 sequence (DNA): TGTGCCAGCAGTAACCGGGACACAGGCACCGGGGAGCTGTTTTTT. It codes for CASSNRDTGTGELFF.

The chain employs TRBV30 and TRBJ1-5; D gene ambiguous. The CDR3 contains 15 residues. Germline V gives CDR1 GTSNPN, CDR2 SVGIG (reference sequence). Trimming pared 2 bases from V and 2 bases from J, leaving 13 bases between. CDR3 DNA sequence: TGTGCCTGGAGTACCTTGGGCCAGGGCAATCAGCCCCAGCATTTT. Its translation: CAWSTLGQGNQPQHF.

The V gene is TRBV6-2 or TRBV6-3, the J gene TRBJ1-1, with 7 bases lining up with TRBD1. V dropped 1 base and J dropped 1; count of bases not matched to a gene: 3. The germline V gene has CDR1 MNHEY and CDR2 SVGEGT. CDR3 length: 15 amino acids. CDR3 protein: CASSYLQGRNTEAFF. The CDR3 coding sequence is TGTGCCAGCAGTTACTTACAGGGGCGGAACACTGAAGCTTTCTTT.

The chain couples TRBV28 to TRBJ1-5; D perhaps matches TRBD1 (5 bases). CDR1 and CDR2 from the germline V gene are MDHEN and SYDVKM. Trimming pared 5 bases from V and 4 bases from J, leaving 33 bases between. The CDR3 is 21 residues long. In DNA, the CDR3 is TGTGCCAGCAGTCCGATTTCCCCACAGTTGGGCCCCCGGGGACTGAATCAGCCCCAGCATTTT. The encoded protein is CASSPISPQLGPRGLNQPQHF.

A note on this clone: Within the sample, other DNA sequences also encode this same CDR3. The chain is built from TRBV24-1 and TRBJ2-3, with D perhaps TRBD1 (5 bases). The CDR3 consists of 14 residues. Germline V gene lookup returns CDR1 KGHDR and CDR2 SFDVKD. Between the trimmed V and J ends, which lost 2 bases and 1 base, there was a span of 6 bases. The CDR3 nucleotides read TGTGCCACCAGTGATTGGGGCCGCACAGATACGCAGTATTTT. It yields the protein CATSDWGRTDTQYF.

The chain joins TRBV27 to TRBJ1-6, with D hard to call. Germline values: CDR1 MNHEY, CDR2 SMNVEV (reference sequence). V lost 6 bases and J 8 bases, leaving 11 bases between the germline ends. The CDR3 has 13 residues. The CDR3: CASRRLPDSPLHF. CDR3 DNA: TGTGCCAGCAGGAGACTCCCAGATTCACCCCTCCACTTT.

The chain joins TRBV28 to TRBJ1-1; D remains unclear. The CDR3 has 13 residues. Germline CDR1 and CDR2: MDHEN and SYDVKM. Trimming took 5 bases from V and 9 from J, leaving 16 bases between them. CDR3 sequence reads: CASSLPNPVKAFF. The CDR3, as DNA: TGTGCCAGCAGTCTACCAAACCCTGTCAAAGCTTTCTTT.

The chain recombines TRBV30 with TRBJ1-2; tentative D call: TRBD1 (6 bases). The V end was cut by 7 bases, the J end by 7 bases, with 13 bases between. CDR1 and CDR2 from the germline V gene are GTSNPN and SVGIG (reference sequence). The CDR3 spans 11 residues. This chain's CDR3 is CASQGLGGYTF. The DNA for the CDR3 is TGTGCCTCACAGGGTCTTGGTGGCTACACCTTC.

The genes are TRBV6-2 or TRBV6-3 and TRBJ2-3, with 8 nucleotides matching TRBD2. The CDR3 totals 16 residues. Per the germline V gene, CDR1 is MNHEY and CDR2 is SVGEGT. V shed 2 bases and J 5 bases; nucleotides not matched to a gene: 9. The CDR3 DNA sequence: TGTGCCAGCAGTTACCCAGCGGGAGTTCATTTAGATACGCAGTATTTT. It is translated as CASSYPAGVHLDTQYF.

V is TRBV11-3 and J is TRBJ2-1; D not resolved. Germline V lookup: CDR1 SGHNT, CDR2 YENEEA. The CDR3 runs to 13 residues. Deletions cut 1 base from V and 4 bases from J, with 5 bases between. The chain's CDR3 is CASSLGSYNEQFF. DNA of the CDR3: TGTGCCAGCAGCTTAGGGAGTTACAATGAGCAGTTCTTC. Complete variable domain (other parts from reference TRBV11-3 and TRBJ2-1): EAGVVQSPRYKIIEKKQPVAFWCNPISGHNTLYWYLQNLGQGPELLIRYENEEAVDDSQLPKDRFSAERLKGVDSTLKIQPAELGDSAVYLCASSLGSYNEQFFGPGTRLTVL.

This chain joins TRBV19 and TRBJ2-7; D unclear. CDR1 and CDR2 (germline): LNHDA, SQIVND (reference sequence). This CDR3 has 12 residues. The V end was cut by 6 bases, the J end by 2 bases, with 8 bases between. The CDR3 here is CASRGRTYEQYF. The CDR3 coding sequence is TGTGCCAGTAGGGGCAGAACCTACGAGCAGTACTTC.

V usage is TRBV7-3 and J usage is TRBJ2-1, with 7 bases fitting TRBD2. After removal of 3 bases from V and 2 bases from J, the junction contained 1 base not matched to a gene. Germline-derived CDR1 and CDR2 are SGHTA and FQGTGA. The length of the CDR3 is 14 residues. The CDR3 nucleotides are TGTGCCAGCAGCTTGGGACTAACCTACAATGAGCAGTTCTTC. Translating gives CASSLGLTYNEQFF.

The rearrangement links TRBV7-2 to TRBJ2-7, with 8 bases that match TRBD2. The V segment lost 6 bases and the J segment 0 bases; nucleotides outside the gene matches: 7. This CDR3 is 15 amino acids long. Germline values: CDR1 SGHTA, CDR2 FQGNSA. The CDR3 nucleotides are TGTGCCAGCAGTCAGGCGGGGGGCTTCTCCTACGAGCAGTACTTC. Translation gives CASSQAGGFSYEQYF.

This clone was observed a single time. This sequence joins TRBV27 and TRBJ2-7; 7 bases are shared with TRBD1. V lost 6 bases, J lost 2 bases, and 7 bases stayed unmatched. This CDR3 contains 14 residues. Germline V CDR1 and CDR2: MNHEY, SMNVEV (reference sequence). CDR3 protein: CASRRGTATYEQYF. The CDR3 region has the DNA TGTGCCAGCAGAAGGGGGACAGCTACCTACGAGCAGTACTTC.

The chain recombines TRBV28 with TRBJ1-6; no firm D call. The germline V and J ends were trimmed by 8 bases and 4 bases, with 12 bases remaining between them. The germline V gene encodes CDR1 MDHEN and CDR2 SYDVKM. This CDR3 comprises 14 residues. In DNA, the CDR3 is TGTGCCAGCTGGAGACGGCAATATAATTCACCCCTCCACTTT. Protein sequence: CASWRRQYNSPLHF.

This clone has only one observation. The chain couples TRBV28 to TRBJ2-1, with TRBD1 matching over 7 bases. Germline V gives CDR1 MDHEN, CDR2 SYDVKM. Unmatched junction bases numbered 3, after V lost 6 bases and J lost 7 bases. CDR3 length: 12 residues. Written as DNA, the CDR3 is TGTGCCAGCAGCGGGACAGCGAATGAGCAGTTCTTC. Translation: CASSGTANEQFF.

V and J are TRBV5-1 and TRBJ2-5, with TRBD2 identical over 12 bases. Germline V gene sequence: CDR1 SGHRS, CDR2 YFSETQ. The CDR3 consists of 17 residues. With V trimmed by 1 base and J by 7 bases, 11 bases remained unmatched. This CDR3 reads CASSLSLAGGPVGTQYF. CDR3 sequence (DNA): TGCGCCAGCAGCTTGAGCCTAGCGGGAGGGCCAGTGGGGACCCAGTACTTC. Combining the CDR3 with reference TRBV5-1 and TRBJ2-5 gives the whole variable domain KAGVTQTPRYLIKTRGQQVTLSCSPISGHRSVSWYQQTPGQGLQFLFEYFSETQRNKGNFPGRFSGRQFSNSRSEMNVSTLELGDSALYLCASSLSLAGGPVGTQYFGPGTRLLVL.